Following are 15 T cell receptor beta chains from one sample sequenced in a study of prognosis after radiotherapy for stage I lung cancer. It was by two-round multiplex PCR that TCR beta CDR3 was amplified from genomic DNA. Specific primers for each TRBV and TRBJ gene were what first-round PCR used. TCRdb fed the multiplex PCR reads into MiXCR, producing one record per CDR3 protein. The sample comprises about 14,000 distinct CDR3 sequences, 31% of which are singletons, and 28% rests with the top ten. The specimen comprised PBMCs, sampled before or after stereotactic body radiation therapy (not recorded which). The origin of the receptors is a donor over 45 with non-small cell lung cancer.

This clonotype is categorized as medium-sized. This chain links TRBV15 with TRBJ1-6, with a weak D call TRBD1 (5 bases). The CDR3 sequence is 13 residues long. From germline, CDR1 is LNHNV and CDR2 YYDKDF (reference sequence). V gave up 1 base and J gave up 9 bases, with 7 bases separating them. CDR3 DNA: TGTGCCACCAGCAGAGCAGGGCCTTCACCCCTCCACTTT. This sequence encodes CATSRAGPSPLHF.

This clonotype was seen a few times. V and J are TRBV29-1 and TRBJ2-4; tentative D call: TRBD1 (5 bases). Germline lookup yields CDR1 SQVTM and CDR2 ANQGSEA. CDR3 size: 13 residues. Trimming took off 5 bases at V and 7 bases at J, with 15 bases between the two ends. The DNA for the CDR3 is TGCAGCGTTCAGAAGGAGCCAGGGAACATTCAGTACTTC. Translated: CSVQKEPGNIQYF.

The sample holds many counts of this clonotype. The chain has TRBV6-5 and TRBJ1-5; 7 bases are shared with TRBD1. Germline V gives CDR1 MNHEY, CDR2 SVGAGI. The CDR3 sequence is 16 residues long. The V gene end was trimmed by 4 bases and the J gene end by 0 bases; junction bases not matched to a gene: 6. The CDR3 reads CASSSWTGNSNQPQHF. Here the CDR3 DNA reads TGTGCCAGCAGTTCCTGGACAGGAAATAGCAATCAGCCCCAGCATTTT.

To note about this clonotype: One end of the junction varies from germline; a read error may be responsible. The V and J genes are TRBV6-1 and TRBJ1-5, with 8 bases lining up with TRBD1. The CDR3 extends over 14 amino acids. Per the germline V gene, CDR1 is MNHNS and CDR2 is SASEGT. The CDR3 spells CASRWTGLDQPQHF. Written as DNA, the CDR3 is TGTGCGAGCAGATGGACAGGGTTGGATCAGCCCCAGCATTTT.

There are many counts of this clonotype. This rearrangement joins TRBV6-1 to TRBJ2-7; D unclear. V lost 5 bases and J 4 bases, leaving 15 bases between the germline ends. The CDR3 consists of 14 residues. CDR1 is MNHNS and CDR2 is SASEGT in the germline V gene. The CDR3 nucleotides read TGTGCCAGCAGTACTCAGCCTGTAGGGTACGAGCAGTACTTC. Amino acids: CASSTQPVGYEQYF.

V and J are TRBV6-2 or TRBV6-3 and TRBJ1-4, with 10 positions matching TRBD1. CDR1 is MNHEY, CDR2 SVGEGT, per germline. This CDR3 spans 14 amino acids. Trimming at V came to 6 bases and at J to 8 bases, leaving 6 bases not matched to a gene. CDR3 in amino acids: CASRDDRGQEKLFF. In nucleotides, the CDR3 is TGTGCCAGCAGGGACGACAGGGGGCAGGAAAAACTGTTTTTT.

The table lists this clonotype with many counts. Here the CDR3 reads CASSRILGPTDTQYF. In DNA form, the CDR3 reads TGTGCCAGCAGCCGTATCCTAGGGCCCACAGATACGCAGTATTTT. The chain carries TRBV14 and TRBJ2-3; D ambiguous. The germline gives CDR1 SGHDN, CDR2 FVKESK. V was cut by 4 bases and J by 2 bases, with 13 bases left in between. The CDR3 consists of 15 residues.

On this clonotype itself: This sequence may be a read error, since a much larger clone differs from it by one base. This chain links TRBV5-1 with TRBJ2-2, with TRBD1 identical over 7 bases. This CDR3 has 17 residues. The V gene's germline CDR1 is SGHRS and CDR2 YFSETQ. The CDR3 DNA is TGCGCCAGCAGCTTGGTTCCTACAGGGGCGGGCACCGGGGAGCTGTCTTTT. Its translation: CASSLVPTGAGTGELSF.

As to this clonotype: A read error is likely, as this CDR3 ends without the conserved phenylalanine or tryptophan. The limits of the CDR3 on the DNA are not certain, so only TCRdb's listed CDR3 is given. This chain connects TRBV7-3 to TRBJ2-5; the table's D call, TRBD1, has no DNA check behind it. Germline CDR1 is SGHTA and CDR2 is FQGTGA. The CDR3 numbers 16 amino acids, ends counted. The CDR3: CASSLNGQGMRETRYL.

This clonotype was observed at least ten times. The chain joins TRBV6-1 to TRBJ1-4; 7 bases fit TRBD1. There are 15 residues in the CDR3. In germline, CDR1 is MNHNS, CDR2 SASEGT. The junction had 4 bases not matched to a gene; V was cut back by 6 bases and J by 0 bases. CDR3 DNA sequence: TGTGCCAGCAGCCAGGGGGGGACAACTAATGAAAAACTGTTTTTT. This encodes CASSQGGTTNEKLFF.

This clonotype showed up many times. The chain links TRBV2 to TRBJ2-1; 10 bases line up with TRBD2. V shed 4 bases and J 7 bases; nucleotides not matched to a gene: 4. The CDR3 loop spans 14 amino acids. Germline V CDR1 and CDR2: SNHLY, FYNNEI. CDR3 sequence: CASSGLAGVNEQFF. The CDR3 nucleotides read TGTGCCAGCAGTGGTCTAGCGGGAGTGAATGAGCAGTTCTTC.

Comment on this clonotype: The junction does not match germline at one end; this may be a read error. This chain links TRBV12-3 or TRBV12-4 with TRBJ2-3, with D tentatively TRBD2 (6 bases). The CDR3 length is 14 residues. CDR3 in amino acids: CAISLGGDSDTQYF. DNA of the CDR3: TGTGCCATCAGTTTAGGAGGGGATTCAGATACGCAGTATTTT.

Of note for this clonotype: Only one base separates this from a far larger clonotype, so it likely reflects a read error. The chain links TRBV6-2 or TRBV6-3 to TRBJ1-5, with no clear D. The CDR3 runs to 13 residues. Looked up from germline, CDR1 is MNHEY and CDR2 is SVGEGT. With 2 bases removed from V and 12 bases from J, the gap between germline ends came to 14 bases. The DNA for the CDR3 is TGTGCCAGCAGTTACGCGTTCGGCGGGCACCAGCATTTT. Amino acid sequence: CASSYAFGGHQHF.

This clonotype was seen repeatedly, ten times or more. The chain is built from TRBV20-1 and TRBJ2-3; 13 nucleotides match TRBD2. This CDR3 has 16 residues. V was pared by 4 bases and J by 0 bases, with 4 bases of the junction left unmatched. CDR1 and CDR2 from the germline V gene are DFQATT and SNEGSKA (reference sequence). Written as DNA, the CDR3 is TGCAGTGCTACGGGACTAGCGGGAACAAGCACAGATACGCAGTATTTT. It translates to CSATGLAGTSTDTQYF.

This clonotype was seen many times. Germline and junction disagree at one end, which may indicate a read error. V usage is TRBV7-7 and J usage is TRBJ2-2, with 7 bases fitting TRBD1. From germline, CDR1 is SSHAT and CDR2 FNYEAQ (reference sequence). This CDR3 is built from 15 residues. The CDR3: CASSYRGPDTGELFF. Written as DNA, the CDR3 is TGTGCTAGCAGTTACAGGGGCCCGGACACCGGGGAGCTGTTTTTT.